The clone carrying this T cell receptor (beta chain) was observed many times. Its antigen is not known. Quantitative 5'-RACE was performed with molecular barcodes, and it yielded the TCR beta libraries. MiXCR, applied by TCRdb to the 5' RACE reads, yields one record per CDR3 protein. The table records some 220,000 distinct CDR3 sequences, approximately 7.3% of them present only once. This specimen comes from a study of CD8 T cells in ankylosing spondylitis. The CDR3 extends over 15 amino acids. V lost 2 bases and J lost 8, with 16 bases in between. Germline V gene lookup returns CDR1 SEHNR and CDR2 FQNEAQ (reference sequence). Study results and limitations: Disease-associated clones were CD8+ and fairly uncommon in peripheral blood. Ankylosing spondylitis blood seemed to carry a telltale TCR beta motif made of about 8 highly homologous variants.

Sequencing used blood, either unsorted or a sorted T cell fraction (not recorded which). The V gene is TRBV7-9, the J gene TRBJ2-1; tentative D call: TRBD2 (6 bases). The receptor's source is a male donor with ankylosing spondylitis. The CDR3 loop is CASSLSLAAIDEQFF. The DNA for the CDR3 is TGTGCCAGCAGCTTATCCTTAGCGGCCATCGATGAGCAGTTCTTC.